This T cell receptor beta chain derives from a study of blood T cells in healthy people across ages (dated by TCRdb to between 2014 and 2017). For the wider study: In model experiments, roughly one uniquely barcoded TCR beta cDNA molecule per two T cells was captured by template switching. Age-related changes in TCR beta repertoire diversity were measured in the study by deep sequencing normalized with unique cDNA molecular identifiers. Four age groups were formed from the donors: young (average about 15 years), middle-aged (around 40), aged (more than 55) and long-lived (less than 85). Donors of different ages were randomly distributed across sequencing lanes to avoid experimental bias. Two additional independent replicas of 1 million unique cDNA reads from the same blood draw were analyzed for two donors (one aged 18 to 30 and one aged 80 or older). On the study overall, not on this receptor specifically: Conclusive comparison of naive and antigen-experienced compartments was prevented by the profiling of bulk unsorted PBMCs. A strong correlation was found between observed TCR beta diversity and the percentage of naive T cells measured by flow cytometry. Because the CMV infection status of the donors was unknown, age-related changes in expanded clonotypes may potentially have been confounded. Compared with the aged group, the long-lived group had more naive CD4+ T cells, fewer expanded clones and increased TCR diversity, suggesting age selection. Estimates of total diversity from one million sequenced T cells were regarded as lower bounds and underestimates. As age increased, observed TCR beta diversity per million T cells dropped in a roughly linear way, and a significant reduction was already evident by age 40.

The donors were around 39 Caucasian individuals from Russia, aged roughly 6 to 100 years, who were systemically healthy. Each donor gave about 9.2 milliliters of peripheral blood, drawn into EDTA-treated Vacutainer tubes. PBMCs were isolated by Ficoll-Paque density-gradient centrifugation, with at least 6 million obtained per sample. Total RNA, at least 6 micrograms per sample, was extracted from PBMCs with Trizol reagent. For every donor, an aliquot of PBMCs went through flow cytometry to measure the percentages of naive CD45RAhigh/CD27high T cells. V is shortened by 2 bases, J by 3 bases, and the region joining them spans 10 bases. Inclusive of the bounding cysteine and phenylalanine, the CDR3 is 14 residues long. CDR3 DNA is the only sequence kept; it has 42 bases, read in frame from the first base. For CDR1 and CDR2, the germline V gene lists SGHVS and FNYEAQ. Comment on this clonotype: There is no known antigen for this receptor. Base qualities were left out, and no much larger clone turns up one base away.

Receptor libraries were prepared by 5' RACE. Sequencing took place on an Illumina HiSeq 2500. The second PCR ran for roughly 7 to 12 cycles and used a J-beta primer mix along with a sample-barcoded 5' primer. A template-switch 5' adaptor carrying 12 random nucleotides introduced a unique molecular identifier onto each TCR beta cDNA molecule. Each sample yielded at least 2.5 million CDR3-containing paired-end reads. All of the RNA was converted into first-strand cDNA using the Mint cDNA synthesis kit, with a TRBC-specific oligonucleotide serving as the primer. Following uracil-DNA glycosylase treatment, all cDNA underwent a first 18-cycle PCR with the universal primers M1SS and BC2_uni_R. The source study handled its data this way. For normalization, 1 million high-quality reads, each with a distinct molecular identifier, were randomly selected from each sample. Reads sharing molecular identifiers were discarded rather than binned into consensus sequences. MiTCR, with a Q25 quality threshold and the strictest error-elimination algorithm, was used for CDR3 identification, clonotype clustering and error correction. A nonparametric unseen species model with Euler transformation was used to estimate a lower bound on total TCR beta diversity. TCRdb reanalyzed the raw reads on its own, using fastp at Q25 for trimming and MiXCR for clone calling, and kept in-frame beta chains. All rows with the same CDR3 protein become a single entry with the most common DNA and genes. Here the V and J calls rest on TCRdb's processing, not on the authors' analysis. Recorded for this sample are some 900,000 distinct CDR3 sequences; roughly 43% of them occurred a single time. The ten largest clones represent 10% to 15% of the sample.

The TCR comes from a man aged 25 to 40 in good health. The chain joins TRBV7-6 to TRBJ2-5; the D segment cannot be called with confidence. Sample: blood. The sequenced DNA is TGTGCCAGCAGCTTACTAACGACCGAAGAGACCCAGTACTTC. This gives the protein CASSLLTTEETQYF. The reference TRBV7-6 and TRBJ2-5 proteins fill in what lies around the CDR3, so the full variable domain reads GAGVSQSPRYKVTKRGQDVALRCDPISGHVSLYWYRQALGQGPEFLTYFNYEAQQDKSGLPNDRFSAERPEGSISTLTIQRTEQRDSAMYRCASSLLTTEETQYFGPGTRLLVL.